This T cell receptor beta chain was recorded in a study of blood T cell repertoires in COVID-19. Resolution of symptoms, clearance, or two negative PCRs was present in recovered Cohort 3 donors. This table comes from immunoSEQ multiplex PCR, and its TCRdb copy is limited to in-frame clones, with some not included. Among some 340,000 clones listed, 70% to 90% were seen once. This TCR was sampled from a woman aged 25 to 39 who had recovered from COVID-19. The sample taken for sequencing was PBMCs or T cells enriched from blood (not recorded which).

CDR3 residues: CASSQGPQVAGVPYEQYF. In DNA form, the CDR3 reads TGTGCCAGCAGCCAAGGCCCTCAGGTAGCGGGGGTGCCCTACGAGCAGTACTTC. V usage is TRBV3-1 (or the pseudogene TRBV3-2) and J usage is TRBJ2-7; 9 bases align to TRBD2. Germline CDR1 reads LGHDT; CDR2 reads YNNKEL (reference sequence). V trimming: 1 base; J trimming: 2 bases; junction bases outside the gene matches: 12. This CDR3 comprises 18 residues.